Presented here are 29 T cell receptor beta chains from one specimen sequenced in a study of T cell repertoires in cytomegalovirus infection. TCRdb independently ran MiXCR on the reads; one entry per CDR3 protein. The repertoire holds approximately 49,000 distinct CDR3 sequences, with 15% to 25% as singletons. Their cognate antigens are unknown. The sequences come from CD8+ T cells from cultured PBMCs, collected from culture after CMV antigen stimulation. The receptors were gathered from a human donor in good health (CMV status not recorded). Some clones in this sample may be carry-over from other donors' samples.

This clonotype was seen a few times. J is TRBJ2-1 and V is TRBV7-9, with D perhaps being TRBD1 or TRBD2 (5 bases each). Germline loops: CDR1 SEHNR, CDR2 FQNEAQ (reference sequence). V lost 4 bases to trimming and J lost 8 bases, with 18 bases between them. The CDR3 contains 15 residues. The DNA of the CDR3 is TGTGCCAGCAGCTCTGCCGGGGCCAAGAGGGATGAGCAGTTCTTC. Translating gives CASSSAGAKRDEQFF.

CDR3 region: CASRLLARTQYF. Here the CDR3 DNA reads TGTGCCAGCAGACTACTAGCCCGTACGCAGTATTTT. The V gene is TRBV12-3 or TRBV12-4, the J gene TRBJ2-3, with D possibly TRBD2 on 6 matching bases. The V end was cut by 6 bases, the J end by 8 bases, with 12 bases between. The CDR3 spans 12 residues.

As for this clonotype: Its ends do not fully match the called genes, so a read error is possible. The gene calls are TRBV6-1 and TRBJ1-1; D unresolved. CDR1 is MNHNS, CDR2 SASEGT, per germline. The CDR3 has 9 residues. The DNA of the CDR3 is TGTGCCAGCAGTCCGAACACTGTCTTT. Encoded protein: CASSPNTVF.

This clonotype was observed many times. The genes are TRBV12-3 or TRBV12-4 and TRBJ2-1, with D uncertain. The CDR3 is 12 residues long. Trimming removed 4 bases at V and 9 bases at J, with 10 bases between. This CDR3 is CASSSETAEQFF. The CDR3, as DNA: TGTGCCAGCAGTTCGGAGACGGCTGAGCAGTTCTTC.

This rearrangement joins TRBV7-9 to TRBJ2-1, with D perhaps given as TRBD1 or TRBD2 (6 bases each). CDR3 length: 15 residues. Germline V gives CDR1 SEHNR, CDR2 FQNEAQ (reference sequence). Trimming left V 5 bases short and J 4 bases short, with 15 bases between. CDR3 in DNA: TGTGCCAGCAGCACCGGGGGCCTCTCATACAATGAGCAGTTCTTC. Its translation is CASSTGGLSYNEQFF.

The rearrangement links TRBV15 to TRBJ2-1; 7 bases fit TRBD2. CDR3 size: 19 residues. Trimming cost V 0 bases and J 1 base; bases outside gene matches: 12. Per germline, CDR1 LNHNV and CDR2 YYDKDF (reference sequence). CDR3: CATSRDSSGEFWSYNEQFF. Here the CDR3 DNA reads TGTGCCACCAGCAGAGATTCCAGCGGGGAGTTTTGGTCCTACAATGAGCAGTTCTTC.

This clonotype appeared a few times. The V and J genes are TRBV4-3 and TRBJ1-6, with D perhaps TRBD1 (5 bases). The CDR3 sequence is 15 residues long. V gave up 3 bases and J gave up 4 bases, with 10 bases separating them. Germline CDR1 and CDR2: LGHNA and YSLEER. CDR3 region: CASSHVTEYNSPLHF. The DNA of the CDR3 is TGCGCCAGCAGCCACGTGACAGAGTATAATTCACCCCTCCACTTT.

The chain has TRBV7-2 and TRBJ2-5; TRBD2 aligns across 11 bases. The CDR3 is 20 residues long. Trimming cost V 5 bases and J 4 bases; bases outside gene matches: 21. The V gene's germline CDR1 is SGHTA and CDR2 FQGNSA. The CDR3 protein is CASSRPISGGASSVRETQYF. CDR3 in DNA: TGTGCCAGCAGCCGACCGATTAGCGGGGGGGCTTCTTCCGTAAGAGAGACCCAGTACTTC.

This clonotype came up many times. The chain carries TRBV7-2 and TRBJ2-2; the D gene is possibly TRBD1 (5 bases). Per germline, CDR1 SGHTA and CDR2 FQGNSA. The CDR3 runs 14 residues. V shed 3 bases and J shed 3 bases, with 8 bases lying between them. The CDR3 protein is CASSLAGHTGELFF. The DNA of the CDR3 is TGTGCCAGCAGCTTGGCAGGGCACACCGGGGAGCTGTTTTTT. Filled out from reference TRBV7-2 and TRBJ2-2, the complete variable domain reads GAGVSQSPSNKVTEKGKDVELRCDPISGHTALYWYRQSLGQGLEFLIYFQGNSAPDKSGLPSDRFSAERTGGSVSTLTIQRTQQEDSAVYLCASSLAGHTGELFFGEGSRLTVL.

This clonotype has more than one count but fewer than ten. The chain carries TRBV25-1 and TRBJ1-2; D remains unclear. Germline CDR1 is MGHDK and CDR2 is SYGVNS. This CDR3 has 12 residues. Trimming removed 3 bases from V and 4 bases from J, with 6 bases in between. The DNA for the CDR3 is TGTGCCAGCAGTGACAGAACCTATGGCTACACCTTC. It translates to CASSDRTYGYTF.

CDR3 sequence: CASSQITEGYEQYF. The DNA of the CDR3 is TGCGCCAGCAGCCAAATCACCGAGGGGTACGAGCAGTACTTC. The rearrangement uses TRBV4-1 and TRBJ2-7; D possibly uses TRBD1 or TRBD2 (5 bases each). From germline, CDR1 is MGHRA and CDR2 YSYEKL. V lost 2 bases and J 4 bases, leaving 12 bases between the germline ends. This CDR3 is built from 14 residues.

This clonotype was detected a few times. Relative to the germline gene, one junction end is altered; a read error may explain this. This chain connects TRBV6-2 or TRBV6-3 to TRBJ1-3; the D is unclear. The CDR3 is made up of 11 amino acids. CDR1 and CDR2 (germline): MNHEY, SVGEGT. This CDR3 is CASRYLDTIYF. DNA for the CDR3: TGTGCCAGCAGATACTTGGACACCATATATTTT.

The J gene is TRBJ2-7, the V gene TRBV7-2; 9 nucleotides agree with TRBD2. J gave up 4 bases and V 5 bases, and 6 bases lay outside the gene matches. The CDR3 consists of 14 residues. In germline, CDR1 is SGHTA, CDR2 FQGNSA. CDR3 amino acids: CASSRQTSGYEQYF. In DNA, the CDR3 is TGTGCCAGCAGCCGCCAGACTAGCGGATACGAGCAGTACTTC. The whole variable domain, filled in from reference TRBV7-2 and TRBJ2-7, reads GAGVSQSPSNKVTEKGKDVELRCDPISGHTALYWYRQSLGQGLEFLIYFQGNSAPDKSGLPSDRFSAERTGGSVSTLTIQRTQQEDSAVYLCASSRQTSGYEQYFGPGTRLTVT.

This clonotype has a handful of counts. The CDR3 nucleotides are TGTGCCAGCAGCCCCGGGACGGCGAAAGAGCAGTACTTC. This gives the protein CASSPGTAKEQYF. J is TRBJ2-7 and V is TRBV7-6, with D possibly being TRBD1 or TRBD2 (5 bases each). Germline assignment: CDR1 SGHVS and CDR2 FNYEAQ. There are 13 residues in the CDR3. V was trimmed by 5 bases and J by 7 bases, leaving 15 bases between them.

The rearrangement links TRBV2 to TRBJ2-1; no clear D gene. This CDR3 has 11 residues. Trimming stripped 6 bases from V and 9 bases from J, with 9 bases between. Germline CDR1 is SNHLY and CDR2 is FYNNEI. The CDR3, as DNA: TGTGCCAGCAGCCCCCCCACTGAGCAGTTCTTC. Translated: CASSPPTEQFF. Full variable domain (rest looked up from reference TRBV2 and TRBJ2-1): EPEVTQTPSHQVTQMGQEVILRCVPISNHLYFYWYRQILGQKVEFLVSFYNNEISEKSEIFDDQFSVERPDGSNFTLKIRSTKLEDSAMYFCASSPPTEQFFGPGTRLTVL.

The rearrangement links TRBV11-1 to TRBJ2-1; the D call may be TRBD1 or TRBD2 (5 bases each). Trimming took off 2 bases at V and 0 bases at J, with 8 bases between the two ends. Germline V gene sequence: CDR1 SGHAT, CDR2 FQDESV (reference sequence). The CDR3 has 15 amino acids. CDR3 amino acids: CASSLPGTSYNEQFF. The CDR3 DNA follows: TGTGCCAGCAGCTTACCGGGGACCTCCTACAATGAGCAGTTCTTC. Together with reference TRBV11-1 and TRBJ2-1, the CDR3 gives the full variable domain: EAEVAQSPRYKITEKSQAVAFWCDPISGHATLYWYRQILGQGPELLVQFQDESVVDDSQLPKDRFSAERLKGVDSTLKIQPAELGDSAMYLCASSLPGTSYNEQFFGPGTRLTVL.

The V and J genes are TRBV6-2 or TRBV6-3 and TRBJ2-7, with D perhaps matching TRBD2 (5 bases). V lost 0 bases and J lost 3, with 9 bases in between. Germline V gene lookup returns CDR1 MNHEY and CDR2 SVGEGT. CDR3 size: 14 residues. CDR3 amino acids: CASSYSIRGYEQYF. The DNA for the CDR3 is TGTGCCAGCAGTTACTCGATCCGGGGCTACGAGCAGTACTTC.

This clonotype was picked up a small number of times. The rearrangement links TRBV11-1 to TRBJ2-1; no firm D call. The ends were cut back, 4 bases at V and 6 bases at J, with 10 bases in the middle. Germline V gene sequence: CDR1 SGHAT, CDR2 FQDESV (reference sequence). The CDR3 has 13 residues. CDR3 nucleotide sequence: TGTGCCAGCAGCTCCGGACCCCGCAATGAGCAGTTCTTC. This encodes CASSSGPRNEQFF.

This chain connects TRBV7-8 to TRBJ1-1; 10 bases are shared with TRBD1. This CDR3 contains 18 residues. In germline, CDR1 is SGHVS, CDR2 FQNEAQ. V was clipped by 2 bases and J by 3 bases; unmatched bases: 12. In DNA form, the CDR3 reads TGTGCCAGCAGCTTAACCCCCCGGGACAGGGGATTTCACACTGAAGCTTTCTTT. This codes for CASSLTPRDRGFHTEAFF.

This clonotype was observed a handful of times. This may be a read error, as it is one base from a much larger clone. This sequence joins TRBV7-3 and TRBJ2-1; 7 nucleotides match TRBD1. The CDR3 loop spans 16 amino acids. CDR1 and CDR2 (germline): SGHTA, FQGTGA. This CDR3 is CTSSFYWKRDRREQFF. CDR3 DNA sequence: TGTACCAGCAGCTTCTATTGGAAACGGGACAGACGTGAGCAGTTCTTC.

This clonotype was seen just once. This sequence joins TRBV7-8 and TRBJ2-1; maybe TRBD1 (7 bases). The CDR3 is 14 amino acids. V dropped 2 bases and J dropped 8 bases, with 13 bases sitting between them. Germline V gives CDR1 SGHVS, CDR2 FQNEAQ. CDR3: CASSLSGGLDEQFF. The CDR3 coding sequence is TGTGCCAGCAGCTTATCAGGGGGGCTGGATGAGCAGTTCTTC.

This sequence joins TRBV11-1 and TRBJ2-1; 8 bases agree with TRBD2. This CDR3 contains 15 residues. J lost 6 bases, V lost 3 bases, and 7 bases had no gene match. The germline CDR1 and CDR2 sequences are SGHAT and FQDESV (reference sequence). This CDR3 is CASSLVAGLFNEQFF. The CDR3 DNA sequence: TGTGCCAGCAGCTTGGTAGCGGGACTCTTCAATGAGCAGTTCTTC.

This clonotype occurred many times. The V and J genes are TRBV7-7 and TRBJ1-1; D is unclear. Germline loops: CDR1 SSHAT, CDR2 FNYEAQ (reference sequence). V shed 5 bases and J shed 4 bases, with 17 bases lying between them. There are 15 residues in the CDR3. This CDR3 reads CASSQPQPGRTEAFF. CDR3 coding DNA: TGTGCCAGCAGCCAGCCCCAGCCTGGGCGCACTGAAGCTTTCTTT.

Notes on this clonotype: The junction and the germline gene differ at one end; a read error may be behind it. V is TRBV7-9 and J is TRBJ2-7; 9 positions agree with TRBD1. This CDR3 has 16 amino acids. The germline V gene encodes CDR1 SEHNR and CDR2 FQNEAQ (reference sequence). CDR3: CACSPQDRGDSYEQYF. CDR3 bases: TGTGCCTGCAGCCCACAAGACAGGGGGGATTCCTACGAGCAGTACTTC. Based on the CDR3 plus reference TRBV7-9 and TRBJ2-7, the full variable domain is DTGVSQNPRHKITKRGQNVTFRCDPISEHNRLYWYRQTLGQGPEFLTYFQNEAQLEKSRLLSDRFSAERPKGSFSTLEIQRTEQGDSAMYLCACSPQDRGDSYEQYFGPGTRLTVT.

This chain's CDR3 is CASSYGGLTHNEQFF. CDR3 nucleotide sequence: TGTGCCAGCAGTTATGGGGGGTTAACACACAATGAGCAGTTCTTC. V is TRBV6-5 and J is TRBJ2-1, with D possibly being TRBD2 (6 bases). Per the germline V gene, CDR1 is MNHEY and CDR2 is SVGAGI. Between the trimmed V and J ends, which lost 3 bases and 5 bases, there was a span of 14 bases. The CDR3 consists of 15 residues.

This clonotype was counted between two and nine times. The rearrangement links TRBV6-8 to TRBJ1-1; D might be TRBD1 (5 bases). Germline CDR1 is MNHGY and CDR2 is SAAAGT. The CDR3 extends over 12 amino acids. Trimming took off 8 bases at V and 3 bases at J, with 10 bases between the two ends. CDR3 bases: TGTGCCAGCCGGGACCGATACACTGAAGCTTTCTTT. This translates into CASRDRYTEAFF.

This clonotype has more than one count but fewer than ten. The chain has TRBV7-2 and TRBJ2-1; 11 nucleotides match TRBD2. The germline gives CDR1 SGHTA, CDR2 FQGNSA. The trim removed 6 bases at V and 3 bases at J, leaving 4 bases unmatched. The CDR3 length is 15 residues. The CDR3 spells CASRPLAGDYNEQFF. Written as DNA, the CDR3 is TGTGCCAGCAGGCCACTAGCGGGGGACTACAATGAGCAGTTCTTC.

There are a few counts of this clonotype. The chain is built from TRBV18 and TRBJ1-5, with D perhaps matching TRBD1 (6 bases). Trimming stripped 1 base from V and 4 bases from J, with 11 bases between. Germline V gene data show CDR1 as KGHSH and CDR2 as LQKENI. The CDR3 spans 15 residues. The CDR3 DNA reads TGTGCCAGCTCACCACTAAGGACAGAAAATCAGCCCCAGCATTTT. Its protein product is CASSPLRTENQPQHF.

This chain uses TRBV27 with TRBJ1-5, with TRBD1 matching over 7 bases. V gave up 1 base and J gave up 5 bases; unmatched junction bases: 5. This CDR3 region has 15 residues. CDR1 and CDR2 (germline): MNHEY, SMNVEV (reference sequence). This CDR3 is CASSLWRGQDQPQHF. For the CDR3, the DNA is TGTGCCAGCAGTTTATGGAGGGGGCAGGATCAGCCCCAGCATTTT.